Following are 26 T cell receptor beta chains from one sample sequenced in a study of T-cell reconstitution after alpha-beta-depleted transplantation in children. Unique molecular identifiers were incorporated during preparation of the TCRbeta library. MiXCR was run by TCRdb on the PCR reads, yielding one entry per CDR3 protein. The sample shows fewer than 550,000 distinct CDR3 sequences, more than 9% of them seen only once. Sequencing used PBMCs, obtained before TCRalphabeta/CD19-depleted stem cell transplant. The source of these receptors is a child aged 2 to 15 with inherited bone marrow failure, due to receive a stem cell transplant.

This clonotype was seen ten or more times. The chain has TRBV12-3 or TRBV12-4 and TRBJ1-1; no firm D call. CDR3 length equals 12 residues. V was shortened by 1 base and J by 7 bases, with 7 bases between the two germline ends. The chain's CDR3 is CASSLVKNEAFF. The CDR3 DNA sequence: TGTGCCAGCAGTTTAGTGAAGAATGAAGCTTTCTTT.

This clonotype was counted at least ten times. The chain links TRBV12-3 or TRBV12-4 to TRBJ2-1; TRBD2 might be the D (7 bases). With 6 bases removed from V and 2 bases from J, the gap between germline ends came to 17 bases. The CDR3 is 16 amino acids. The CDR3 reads CASRPRGEGAYNEQFF. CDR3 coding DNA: TGTGCCAGCAGGCCCCGGGGGGAGGGGGCCTACAATGAGCAGTTCTTC.

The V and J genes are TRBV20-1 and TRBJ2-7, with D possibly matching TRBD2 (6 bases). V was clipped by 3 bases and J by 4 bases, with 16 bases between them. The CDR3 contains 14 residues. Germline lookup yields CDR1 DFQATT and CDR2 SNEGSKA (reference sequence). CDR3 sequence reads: CSASGRVVGYEQYF. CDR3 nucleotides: TGCAGTGCTAGCGGGAGAGTGGTGGGTTACGAGCAGTACTTC.

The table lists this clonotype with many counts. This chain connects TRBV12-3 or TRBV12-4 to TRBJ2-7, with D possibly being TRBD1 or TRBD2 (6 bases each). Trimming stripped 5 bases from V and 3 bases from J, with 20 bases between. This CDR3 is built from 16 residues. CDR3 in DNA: TGTGCCAGCAGTCCCGGAAGGGGGGTGAGGAGCTACGAGCAGTACTTC. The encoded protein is CASSPGRGVRSYEQYF.

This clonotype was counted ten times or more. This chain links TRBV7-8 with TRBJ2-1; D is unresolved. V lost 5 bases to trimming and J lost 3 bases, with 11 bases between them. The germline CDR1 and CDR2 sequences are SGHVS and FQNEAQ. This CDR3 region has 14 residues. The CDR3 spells CASSPSSLYNEQFF. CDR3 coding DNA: TGTGCCAGCAGCCCTAGTTCCCTCTACAATGAGCAGTTCTTC.

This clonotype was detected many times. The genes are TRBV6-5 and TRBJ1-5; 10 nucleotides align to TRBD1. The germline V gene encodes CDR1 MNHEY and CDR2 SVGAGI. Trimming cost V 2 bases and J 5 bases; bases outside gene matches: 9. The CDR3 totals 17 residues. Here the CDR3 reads CASSYKPGQGSDQPQHF. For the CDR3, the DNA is TGTGCCAGCAGTTACAAGCCGGGACAGGGGTCGGATCAGCCCCAGCATTTT.

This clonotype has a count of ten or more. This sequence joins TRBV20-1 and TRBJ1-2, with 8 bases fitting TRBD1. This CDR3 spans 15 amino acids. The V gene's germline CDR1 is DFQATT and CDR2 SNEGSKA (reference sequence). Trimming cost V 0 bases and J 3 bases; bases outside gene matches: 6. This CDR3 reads CSARDPQGADYGYTF. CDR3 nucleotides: TGCAGTGCTAGAGATCCCCAGGGGGCGGACTATGGCTACACCTTC.

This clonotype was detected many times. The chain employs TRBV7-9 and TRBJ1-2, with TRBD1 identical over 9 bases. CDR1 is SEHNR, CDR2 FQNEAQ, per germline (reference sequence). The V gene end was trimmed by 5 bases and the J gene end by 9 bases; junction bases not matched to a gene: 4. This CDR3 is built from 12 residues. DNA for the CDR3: TGTGCCAGCAGCCCGGGGACAGGGAGCTACACCTTC. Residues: CASSPGTGSYTF.

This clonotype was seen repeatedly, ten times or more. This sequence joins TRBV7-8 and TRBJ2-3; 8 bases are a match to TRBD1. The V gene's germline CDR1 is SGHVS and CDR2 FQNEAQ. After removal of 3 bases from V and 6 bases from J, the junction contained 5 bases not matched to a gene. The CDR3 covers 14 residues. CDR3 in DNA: TGTGCCAGCAGCTTCCACAGGGGGGCGGATACGCAGTATTTT. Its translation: CASSFHRGADTQYF.

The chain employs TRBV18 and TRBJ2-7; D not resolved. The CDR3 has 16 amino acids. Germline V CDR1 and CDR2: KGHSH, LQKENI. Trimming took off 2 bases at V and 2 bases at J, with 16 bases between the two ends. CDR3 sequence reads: CASSPETLPITYEQYF. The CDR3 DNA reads TGTGCCAGCTCACCAGAGACACTTCCTATCACCTACGAGCAGTACTTC.

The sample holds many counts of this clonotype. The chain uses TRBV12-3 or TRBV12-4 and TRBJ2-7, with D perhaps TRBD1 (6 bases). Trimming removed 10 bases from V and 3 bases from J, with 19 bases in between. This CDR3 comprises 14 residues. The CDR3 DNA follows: TGTGCCATACAGGGTGAGGTAACGGACTACGAGCAGTACTTC. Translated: CAIQGEVTDYEQYF.

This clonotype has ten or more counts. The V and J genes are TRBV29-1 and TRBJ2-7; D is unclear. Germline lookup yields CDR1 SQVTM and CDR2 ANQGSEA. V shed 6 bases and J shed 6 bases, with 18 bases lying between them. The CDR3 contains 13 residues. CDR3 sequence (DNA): TGCAGCGTGCCCGTCGGACGGTTCTCCGAGCAGTACTTC. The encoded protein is CSVPVGRFSEQYF.

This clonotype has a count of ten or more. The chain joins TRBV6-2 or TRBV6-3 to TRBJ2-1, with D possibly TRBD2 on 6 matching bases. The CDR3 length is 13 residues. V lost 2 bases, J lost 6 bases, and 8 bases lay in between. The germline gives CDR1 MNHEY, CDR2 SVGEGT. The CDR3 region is CASSYAGGNEQFF. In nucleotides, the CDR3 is TGTGCCAGCAGTTACGCCGGGGGCAATGAGCAGTTCTTC.

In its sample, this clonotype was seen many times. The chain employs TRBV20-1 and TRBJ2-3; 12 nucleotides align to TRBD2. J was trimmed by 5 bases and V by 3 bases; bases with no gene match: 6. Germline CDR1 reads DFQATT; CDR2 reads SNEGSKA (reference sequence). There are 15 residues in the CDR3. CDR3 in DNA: TGCAGTGCTAGTTTTGCACTAGCGGGAGGAGATACGCAGTATTTT. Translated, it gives CSASFALAGGDTQYF.

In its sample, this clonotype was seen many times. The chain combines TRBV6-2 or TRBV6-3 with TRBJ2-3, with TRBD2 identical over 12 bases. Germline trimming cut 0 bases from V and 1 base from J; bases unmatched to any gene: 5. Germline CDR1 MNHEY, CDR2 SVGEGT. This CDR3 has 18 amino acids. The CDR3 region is CASSYSGLAGFRTDTQYF. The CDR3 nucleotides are TGTGCCAGCAGTTACTCGGGACTAGCGGGCTTCCGCACAGATACGCAGTATTTT.

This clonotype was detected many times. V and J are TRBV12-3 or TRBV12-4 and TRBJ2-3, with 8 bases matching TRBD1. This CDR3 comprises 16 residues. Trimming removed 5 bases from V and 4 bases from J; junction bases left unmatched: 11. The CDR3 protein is CASSPRTGQVPDTQYF. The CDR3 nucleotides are TGTGCCAGCAGTCCACGGACGGGACAGGTCCCAGATACGCAGTATTTT.

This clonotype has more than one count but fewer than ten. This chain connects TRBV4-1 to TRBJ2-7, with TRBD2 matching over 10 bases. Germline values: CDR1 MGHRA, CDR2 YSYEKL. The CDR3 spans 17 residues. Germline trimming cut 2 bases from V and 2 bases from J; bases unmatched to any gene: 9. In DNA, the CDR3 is TGCGCCAGCAGCCAACGCGGGCCCGGACTAGCGGCCTACGAGCAGTACTTC. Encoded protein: CASSQRGPGLAAYEQYF.

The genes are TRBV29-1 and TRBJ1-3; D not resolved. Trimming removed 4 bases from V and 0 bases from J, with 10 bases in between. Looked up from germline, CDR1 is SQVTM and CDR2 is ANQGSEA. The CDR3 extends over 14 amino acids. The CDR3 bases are TGCAGCGTTGTCGGCGGCTACTCTGGAAACACCATATATTTT. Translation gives CSVVGGYSGNTIYF.

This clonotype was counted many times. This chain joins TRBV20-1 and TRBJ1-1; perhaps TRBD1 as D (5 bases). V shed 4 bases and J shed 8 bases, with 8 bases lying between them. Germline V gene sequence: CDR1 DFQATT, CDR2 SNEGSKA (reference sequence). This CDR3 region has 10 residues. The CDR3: CSAIQVEAFF. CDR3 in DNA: TGCAGTGCTATACAGGTAGAAGCTTTCTTT.

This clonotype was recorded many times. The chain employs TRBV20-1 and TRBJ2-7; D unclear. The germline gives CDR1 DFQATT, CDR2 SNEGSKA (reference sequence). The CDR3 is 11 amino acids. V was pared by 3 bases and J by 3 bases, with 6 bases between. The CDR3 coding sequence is TGCAGTGCTAGTCGCAGCTACGAGCAGTACTTC. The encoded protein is CSASRSYEQYF.

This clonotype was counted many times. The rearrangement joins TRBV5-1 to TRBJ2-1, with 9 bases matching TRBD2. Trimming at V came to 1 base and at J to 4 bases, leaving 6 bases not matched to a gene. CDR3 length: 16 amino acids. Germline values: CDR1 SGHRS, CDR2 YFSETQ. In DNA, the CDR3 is TGCGCCAGCAGCTTGAGCGGCGGGAGGGTGTACAATGAGCAGTTCTTC. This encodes CASSLSGGRVYNEQFF. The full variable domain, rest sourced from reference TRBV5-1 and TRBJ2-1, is KAGVTQTPRYLIKTRGQQVTLSCSPISGHRSVSWYQQTPGQGLQFLFEYFSETQRNKGNFPGRFSGRQFSNSRSEMNVSTLELGDSALYLCASSLSGGRVYNEQFFGPGTRLTVL.

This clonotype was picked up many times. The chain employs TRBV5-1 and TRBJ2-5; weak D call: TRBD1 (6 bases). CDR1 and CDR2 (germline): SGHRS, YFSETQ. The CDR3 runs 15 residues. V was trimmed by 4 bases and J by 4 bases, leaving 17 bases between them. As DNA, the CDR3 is TGCGCCAGCAGCCCCAGGGGCAGCAGCCGAGAGACCCAGTACTTC. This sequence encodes CASSPRGSSRETQYF.

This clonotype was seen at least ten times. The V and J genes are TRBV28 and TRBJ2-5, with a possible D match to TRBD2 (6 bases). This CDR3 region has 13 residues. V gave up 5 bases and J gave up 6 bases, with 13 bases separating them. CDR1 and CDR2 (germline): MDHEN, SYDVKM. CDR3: CASSLRDSQTQYF. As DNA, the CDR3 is TGTGCCAGCAGTCTCCGGGACTCACAGACCCAGTACTTC.

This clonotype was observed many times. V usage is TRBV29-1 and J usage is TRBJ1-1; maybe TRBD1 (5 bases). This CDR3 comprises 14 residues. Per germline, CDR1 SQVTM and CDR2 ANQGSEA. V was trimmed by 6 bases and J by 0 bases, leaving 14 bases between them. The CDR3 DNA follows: TGCAGCGTCTCCGGGACTTCCCTGAACACTGAAGCTTTCTTT. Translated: CSVSGTSLNTEAFF.

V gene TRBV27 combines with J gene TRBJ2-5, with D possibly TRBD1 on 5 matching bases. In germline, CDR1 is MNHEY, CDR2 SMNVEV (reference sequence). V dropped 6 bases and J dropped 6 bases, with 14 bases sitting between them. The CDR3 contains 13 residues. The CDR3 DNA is TGTGCCAGCAGCCTTCAGGGCGTGCAGACCCAGTACTTC. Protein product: CASSLQGVQTQYF.

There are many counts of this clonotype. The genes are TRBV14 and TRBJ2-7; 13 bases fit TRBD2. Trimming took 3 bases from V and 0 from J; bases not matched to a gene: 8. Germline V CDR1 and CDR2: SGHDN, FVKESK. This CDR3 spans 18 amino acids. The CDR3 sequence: CASSQTGLAGLDSYEQYF. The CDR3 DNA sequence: TGTGCCAGCAGCCAGACGGGACTAGCGGGGCTTGACTCCTACGAGCAGTACTTC.